This T cell receptor (beta chain) emerged from a study of shared clonotypes between healthy human individuals (TCRdb year 2020). For the study in its entirety: Two women and a few men aged 18 to 49 years were included in the cohort. Per donor, three plates each were used for CD4 naive and CD4 memory, two for CD8 naive, and one for CD8 memory. Blood TCR repertoires of roughly 5 healthy adults were deeply sequenced to estimate repertoire size and the extent of clonotype sharing between individuals. Libraries were prepared and TCR repertoires were sequenced by different laboratories using diverse techniques, in order to increase sequencing depth and limit assay-specific biases. Leukapheresis yielded between about 0.9 and 8.9 billion PBMCs per donor. The study at large found these results: Sampling was restricted to blood, and TCR repertoires in tissues likely differ from the TCR repertoires found in blood. When several donors were compared, the shared fraction of clonotypes was around 5.1% for naive CD4, 3.5% to 4% for naive CD8, about 2.5% for memory CD4, and 0.4% for memory CD8. Naive subsets generally had larger estimated clonotype richness than memory subsets. Rarefaction of sorted-subset datasets indicated incomplete sequencing despite the large sequencing depth. The small number of donors limited the genetic and exposure-history diversity represented. Based on pairwise subsampling, the degree of clonotype sharing among donors was expected to be affected by sequencing depth. Clonotypes shared by all four sorted-subset donors showed higher generation probabilities than non-shared clonotypes.

From V the trimming removes 3 bases and from J it removes 0 bases, while the gene matches leave 11 bases of the junction unaccounted for. Measured from the cysteine to the phenylalanine, the CDR3 is 18 residues long. The retained sequence is limited to the CDR3, 54 bases, with the frame set at the first base. CDR1 is given as SGHRS and CDR2 as YFSETQ, both from the germline V gene. Worth noting for this clone: Which antigen it targets is not known. The record has no base qualities; no much larger clone is one base away.

The donors were healthy, HIV-negative adults with no recently reported acute infections or vaccinations. All donors were Caucasian adults living in Nashville, Tennessee, USA. CD4+ T cells were enriched by magnetic negative selection; naive cells were then positively selected on CD45RA, and the negative fraction formed the memory subset. After blood collection by leukapheresis, PBMCs were isolated using Ficoll-Histopaque density gradient centrifugation and then cryopreserved in the vapor phase of liquid nitrogen. Analytical flow cytometry was used to check the purity and quantity of every magnetically sorted T cell population. Genomic DNA was isolated from every sorted fraction and measured by UV absorbance on a Nanodrop 2000c. Using the deep immunoSEQ assay, TCR CDR3 regions were amplified from genomic DNA by multiplex PCR. Extracted genomic DNA from each cell subset was distributed evenly across all wells of several immunoSEQ 96-well plates, and each plate was treated as a replicate. For sorted subsets, each replicate PCR was loaded with about 0.2 ug genomic DNA, equivalent to 30,000 or so T cell genomes. Purified libraries were quantified with a Qubit 3.0 fluorometer, sized on a Bioanalyzer 2100, and re-quantified with the KAPA Library Quantification kit. Every immunoSEQ 96-well plate was sequenced on a dedicated single-read 150-cycle Illumina NextSeq 550 flow cell. As for how the authors treated the data: Because the immunoSEQ output included only junctional sequences and no quality scores, the filtering could not be the same as the filtering used for full-length reads. To assign V/J genes and CDR3, sequences were annotated using PyIR, a Python wrapper for IgBLAST v1.9, with IMGT germline references. Any read was removed if the V/J assignment was weak (E-value above 1e-6), the CDR3 was missing, or the read contained stop codons, out-of-frame junctions, or ambiguous translated residues. A V3J clonotype was defined by an identical inferred V gene, J gene, and CDR3 amino acid sequence. The percentage overlap between two repertoires was calculated by dividing the number of shared unique clonotypes by the size of the smaller repertoire. Richness of each repertoire was evaluated using RTK rarefaction, the Chao1 estimator, and Recon v2.1 estimates of unobserved clonotypes. For all TCRbeta clonotypes obtained by the gDNA method from a handful of donors, generation probabilities were computed with OLGA. TCRdb holds this immuneACCESS table with in-frame rearrangements only. Some clones are missing; in checked studies, unresolved V genes explain under half, and the rest has no known cause. That table furnishes V, J and clone size, whereas the DNA furnished D and trimming. The sample table shows 1,500,000 or so clones, and about 96% are seen once. Roughly 1.2% of the sample goes to the ten largest clones.

The specimen was naive CD4+ T cells sorted from blood. The cell subset or site label here, explained by the study, means: CD45RA+ positively selected. In this chain, TRBV5-1 is recombined with TRBJ1-3, and 8 bases in between align with TRBD1. This sequence was found in a man aged 25 to 40 in good health. The CDR3 here reads CASSSSGGPTSSGNTIYF. DNA sequence: TGCGCCAGCAGCTCCTCAGGGGGCCCTACGAGCTCTGGAAACACCATATATTTT. The CDR3, completed at both ends by the reference TRBV5-1 and TRBJ1-3 genes, gives the full variable domain KAGVTQTPRYLIKTRGQQVTLSCSPISGHRSVSWYQQTPGQGLQFLFEYFSETQRNKGNFPGRFSGRQFSNSRSEMNVSTLELGDSALYLCASSSSGGPTSSGNTIYFGEGSWLTVV.